This entry lists 11 T cell receptor beta chains sequenced from one sample in a study of shared clonotypes between healthy human individuals (dated by TCRdb to between 2020 and 2021). CD8 naive samples consisted of CD45RO-negative cells that were positively selected for CCR7, yielding a CD45RA+CCR7+ population without TemRA cells. Library prep was done by the immunoSEQ multiplex PCR assay. TCRdb holds this immuneACCESS table with in-frame rearrangements only. Some clones are missing; in checked studies, unresolved V genes explain under half, and the rest has no known cause. The sample data list about 2,100,000 clones, and about 93% of these were observed just once. Clones ranked in the top ten supply more than 1.5% of the sample. The sample comprised naive CD8+ T cells from PBMCs. In light of the paper, this sample's cell subset or site label describes: CD45RA+CCR7+. The receptors were sampled from a man aged 18 to 29 in good health. Some clones in this sample may be carry-over from other donors' samples.

The chain combines TRBV9 with TRBJ2-7, with 8 nucleotides matching TRBD2. Germline CDR1 is SGDLS and CDR2 is YYNGEE. With 4 bases clipped from V and 3 bases from J, the junction kept 9 bases outside the gene matches. This CDR3 is 15 amino acids long. CDR3 in amino acids: CASSPEGGRFYEQYF. DNA of the CDR3: TGTGCCAGCAGCCCAGAGGGCGGGAGGTTCTACGAGCAGTACTTC.

This chain joins TRBV13 and TRBJ2-7, with 7 positions matching TRBD1. V trimming: 5 bases; J trimming: 0 bases; junction bases outside the gene matches: 7. Germline CDR1 PRHDT, CDR2 FYEKMQ (reference sequence). The CDR3 loop spans 15 amino acids. CDR3 sequence: CASSPEGAHSYEQYF. For the CDR3, the DNA is TGTGCCAGCAGCCCCGAGGGGGCCCACTCCTACGAGCAGTACTTC.

The rearrangement uses TRBV9 and TRBJ1-4, with 7 bases identical to TRBD1. Germline CDR1 and CDR2: SGDLS and YYNGEE. V shed 4 bases and J 4 bases; nucleotides not matched to a gene: 4. The CDR3 runs to 14 residues. The CDR3 loop reads CASSPTGYNEKLFF. CDR3 in DNA: TGTGCCAGCAGCCCGACAGGGTATAATGAAAAACTGTTTTTT.

The rearrangement links TRBV27 to TRBJ2-7; 12 bases match TRBD1. J was trimmed by 2 bases and V by 5 bases; bases with no gene match: 7. The CDR3 is 16 amino acids. CDR1 is MNHEY, CDR2 SMNVEV, per germline (reference sequence). CDR3 sequence: CASSTRDRGLAYEQYF. The CDR3 nucleotides are TGTGCCAGCAGTACCAGGGACAGGGGGCTCGCCTACGAGCAGTACTTC.

The chain links TRBV14 to TRBJ2-7; weak D call: TRBD2 (6 bases). V was pared by 2 bases and J by 6 bases, with 11 bases between. CDR1 is SGHDN and CDR2 is FVKESK in the germline V gene. CDR3 size: 13 residues. DNA for the CDR3: TGTGCCAGCAGCCAACACCAGGGAGGCGAGCAGTACTTC. Its protein is CASSQHQGGEQYF.

The chain employs TRBV5-4 and TRBJ2-1; 12 nucleotides align to TRBD1. V lost 2 bases to trimming and J lost 6 bases; unmatched junction nucleotides: 3. CDR3 length equals 15 residues. Germline lookup yields CDR1 SGHNT and CDR2 YYREEE (reference sequence). The CDR3 DNA follows: TGTGCCAGCAGCTTAGGGACAGGGGGCAGCAATGAGCAGTTCTTC. Translation gives CASSLGTGGSNEQFF.

The genes are TRBV7-9 and TRBJ1-1, with D possibly TRBD1 on 6 matching bases. Trimming removed 5 bases at V and 5 bases at J, with 9 bases between. The length of the CDR3 is 12 residues. CDR1 is SEHNR and CDR2 is FQNEAQ in the germline V gene (reference sequence). The CDR3 loop is CASSTDRTEAFF. Written as DNA, the CDR3 is TGTGCCAGCAGCACGGACAGAACTGAAGCTTTCTTT.

The gene calls are TRBV25-1 and TRBJ2-7, with 9 nucleotides matching TRBD1. Germline V lookup: CDR1 MGHDK, CDR2 SYGVNS. V shed 5 bases and J 2 bases; nucleotides not matched to a gene: 4. The CDR3 spans 14 residues. This CDR3 is CASSPRDRAYEQYF. CDR3 sequence (DNA): TGTGCCAGCAGTCCCCGGGACAGGGCCTACGAGCAGTACTTC.

The V call is TRBV19, the J call TRBJ2-1; D possibly matches TRBD1 or TRBD2 (5 bases each). This CDR3 has 17 residues. CDR1 LNHDA and CDR2 SQIVND come from the germline V gene (reference sequence). Trimming cost V 3 bases and J 5 bases, with 20 bases left between them. The CDR3 is CASSIEGWGSSDNEQFF. The DNA for the CDR3 is TGTGCCAGTAGTATTGAGGGTTGGGGCAGTTCAGACAATGAGCAGTTCTTC. The variable domain in full, completed from reference TRBV19 and TRBJ2-1, reads DGGITQSPKYLFRKEGQNVTLSCEQNLNHDAMYWYRQDPGQGLRLIYYSQIVNDFQKGDIAEGYSVSREKKESFPLTVTSAQKNPTAFYLCASSIEGWGSSDNEQFFGPGTRLTVL.

The chain recombines TRBV4-3 with TRBJ1-4; no clear D gene. V was cut by 1 base and J by 8 bases, with 14 bases left in between. CDR3 length: 15 amino acids. Germline CDR1 and CDR2: LGHNA and YSLEER. The CDR3: CASSQGTALREKLFF. CDR3 coding DNA: TGCGCCAGCAGCCAAGGAACAGCCTTGAGGGAAAAACTGTTTTTT.

This chain uses TRBV11-2 with TRBJ2-7; the match to TRBD1 covers 8 bases. Looked up from germline, CDR1 is SGHAT and CDR2 is FQNNGV. V lost 3 bases to trimming and J lost 6 bases; unmatched junction nucleotides: 7. The CDR3 has 14 residues. The CDR3 nucleotides are TGTGCCAGCAGCTTCGCGACAGGGGCGGTCGAGCAGTACTTC. Residues: CASSFATGAVEQYF.